This passage covers 16 T cell receptor beta chains from one sample sequenced in a study of T cell responses to AZD1222 COVID-19 vaccine. Measured with immunoSEQ multiplex PCR; TCRdb has only the in-frame clones, and not every one. The data contain about 140,000 clones, 91% of them singletons. Sequences were derived from peripheral blood, sampled 28 days after the second AZD1222 dose. Receptors were obtained from an adult who received the AZD1222 COVID-19 vaccine.

The chain couples TRBV18 to TRBJ2-1; TRBD2 agrees at 9 bases. The trim removed 1 base at V and 5 bases at J, leaving 6 bases unmatched. The germline V gene encodes CDR1 KGHSH and CDR2 LQKENI. The CDR3 extends over 16 amino acids. CDR3 in DNA: TGTGCCAGCTCACCACTTGGCGGGAGGGCGGACAATGAGCAGTTCTTC. It yields the protein CASSPLGGRADNEQFF.

This rearrangement joins TRBV28 to TRBJ1-5, with D unclear. The CDR3 length is 12 residues. Trimming removed 3 bases at V and 6 bases at J, with 6 bases between. Germline V gene data show CDR1 as MDHEN and CDR2 as SYDVKM. CDR3 bases: TGTGCCAGCAGTTTTGGAGGTCAGCCCCAGCATTTT. Translated, it gives CASSFGGQPQHF. The variable domain in full, completed from reference TRBV28 and TRBJ1-5, reads DVKVTQSSRYLVKRTGEKVFLECVQDMDHENMFWYRQDPGLGLRLIYFSYDVKMKEKGDIPEGYSVSREKKERFSLILESASTNQTSMYLCASSFGGQPQHFGDGTRLSIL.

The rearrangement uses TRBV18 and TRBJ2-1, with TRBD2 as a possible D gene (5 bases). The CDR3 is made up of 14 amino acids. The V end lost 3 bases, the J end lost 6 bases, and 12 bases lay between the germline ends. Per the germline V gene, CDR1 is KGHSH and CDR2 is LQKENI. The CDR3 DNA sequence: TGTGCCAGCTCACCCATGACTATGACCAATGAGCAGTTCTTC. It specifies CASSPMTMTNEQFF.

V usage is TRBV5-4 and J usage is TRBJ2-7, with D possibly being TRBD1 or TRBD2 (5 bases each). V shed 4 bases and J shed 5 bases, with 16 bases lying between them. The germline gives CDR1 SGHNT, CDR2 YYREEE (reference sequence). The length of the CDR3 is 14 residues. The DNA for the CDR3 is TGTGCCAGCAGCCGCCCCGGGGCTTCCAACGAGCAGTACTTC. Its protein is CASSRPGASNEQYF.

This chain links TRBV27 with TRBJ2-1; 8 nucleotides line up with TRBD2. V was pared by 3 bases and J by 8 bases, with 24 bases of the junction left unmatched. Germline values: CDR1 MNHEY, CDR2 SMNVEV (reference sequence). This CDR3 spans 20 amino acids. The CDR3 DNA reads TGTGCCAGCAGTTTCTACCCTGGGGGGCATGAGGGACTAGGAAGCGATGAGCAGTTCTTC. Protein: CASSFYPGGHEGLGSDEQFF.

The count of this clone is one. This chain's CDR3 is CASSFRLAGPGDEQYF. Written as DNA, the CDR3 is TGTGCCAGCAGTTTCAGACTAGCGGGGCCAGGGGACGAGCAGTACTTC. The rearrangement uses TRBV7-2 and TRBJ2-7; 11 bases are a match to TRBD2. In germline, CDR1 is SGHTA, CDR2 FQGNSA. Trimming at V came to 6 bases and at J to 5 bases, leaving 12 bases not matched to a gene. The length of the CDR3 is 16 residues.

The rearrangement links TRBV19 to TRBJ2-2; 12 bases align to TRBD2. CDR3 size: 17 residues. V was pared by 6 bases and J by 2 bases, with 7 bases of the junction left unmatched. CDR1 LNHDA and CDR2 SQIVND come from the germline V gene (reference sequence). The CDR3 protein is CASSPWTSGANTGELFF. CDR3 DNA: TGTGCCAGTAGCCCCTGGACTAGCGGGGCCAACACCGGGGAGCTGTTTTTT.

This chain connects TRBV7-2 to TRBJ2-5; D is unresolved. V shed 4 bases and J shed 4 bases, with 16 bases lying between them. CDR3 length: 15 amino acids. Germline CDR1 reads SGHTA; CDR2 reads FQGNSA. The CDR3 sequence: CASSYHLSPAETQYF. The CDR3 DNA sequence: TGTGCCAGCAGCTACCACCTGAGTCCGGCAGAGACCCAGTACTTC.

The genes are TRBV25-1 and TRBJ1-4, with TRBD1 as a possible D gene (6 bases). CDR1 MGHDK and CDR2 SYGVNS come from the germline V gene. Trimming shortened V by 1 base and J by 2 bases, and 14 bases separated the two germline ends. CDR3 length: 17 residues. The CDR3 sequence is CASSELGGGPTNEKLFF. CDR3 sequence (DNA): TGTGCCAGCAGTGAATTAGGAGGGGGTCCCACTAATGAAAAACTGTTTTTT.

This sequence joins TRBV4-1 and TRBJ2-2; perhaps TRBD2 as D (5 bases). This CDR3 has 17 amino acids. The ends were cut back, 10 bases at V and 2 bases at J, with 23 bases in the middle. The germline V gene encodes CDR1 MGHRA and CDR2 YSYEKL. In DNA, the CDR3 is TGCGCCACGGGGAGACCTGAAGGGCTTGGTAACACCGGGGAGCTGTTTTTT. This sequence encodes CATGRPEGLGNTGELFF.

The gene calls are TRBV10-3 and TRBJ1-5; D might be TRBD1 (6 bases). Germline values: CDR1 ENHRY, CDR2 SYGVKD. The V and J ends lost 10 bases and 0 bases respectively, with 16 bases between them. This CDR3 is 15 amino acids long. CDR3 sequence: CATRRGADSNQPQHF. The CDR3 DNA reads TGTGCCACCAGGCGGGGGGCTGATAGCAATCAGCCCCAGCATTTT.

The rearrangement joins TRBV5-6 to TRBJ1-4, with TRBD1 identical over 7 bases. The CDR3 extends over 16 amino acids. Germline V gene lookup returns CDR1 SGHDT and CDR2 YYEEEE. The trim removed 4 bases at V and 0 bases at J, leaving 6 bases unmatched. CDR3 coding DNA: TGTGCCAGCAGCCCCAGACAGGGTACAACTAATGAAAAACTGTTTTTT. This translates into CASSPRQGTTNEKLFF.

The chain's CDR3 is CASSLTGQPHYGYTF. CDR3 nucleotide sequence: TGTGCCAGCAGTTTAACGGGACAGCCTCACTATGGCTACACCTTC. The gene calls are TRBV6-2 or TRBV6-3 and TRBJ1-2; 7 nucleotides line up with TRBD1. Germline loops: CDR1 MNHEY, CDR2 SVGEGT. This CDR3 region has 15 residues. J gave up 3 bases and V 4 bases, and 8 bases lay outside the gene matches.

In regard to this clone: One end of the junction fails to match germline, which may point to a read error. The gene calls are TRBV7-9 and TRBJ1-2; the D gene is possibly TRBD1 (6 bases). Germline lookup yields CDR1 SEHNR and CDR2 FQNEAQ (reference sequence). This CDR3 contains 11 residues. The CDR3 sequence is CASSSDRLRVF. CDR3 nucleotide sequence: TGTGCCAGCAGCTCCGACAGGCTGAGGGTCTTC.

V gene TRBV19 combines with J gene TRBJ1-1; 7 positions match TRBD1. The CDR3 extends over 14 amino acids. CDR1 and CDR2 from the germline V gene are LNHDA and SQIVND (reference sequence). V lost 6 bases to trimming and J lost 2 bases; unmatched junction nucleotides: 6. CDR3 residues: CASRGTAGNTEAFF. The CDR3 DNA sequence: TGTGCCAGTAGGGGGACAGCCGGAAACACTGAAGCTTTCTTT.

The table lists this clone with a count of one. The rearrangement uses TRBV9 and TRBJ1-5, with 8 nucleotides matching TRBD1. Germline V CDR1 and CDR2: SGDLS, YYNGEE. V lost 0 bases to trimming and J lost 2 bases; unmatched junction nucleotides: 4. The CDR3 is made up of 16 amino acids. The CDR3 spells CASSVDPDRGNQPQHF. In nucleotides, the CDR3 is TGTGCCAGCAGCGTAGACCCGGACAGGGGCAATCAGCCCCAGCATTTT.